This T cell receptor beta chain derives from a study of blood T cell repertoires in COVID-19. Study overall: Samples taken during acute and convalescent COVID-19 were collected in the United States, Italy and Spain. The cDNA or gDNA used as material had been derived from T cells, B-cell-depleted T cells, or PBMCs.

Individuals aged about 18 to 90 years were recruited from 24 US areas. The CDR3 length is 15 residues. Germline loops: CDR1 SGHRS, CDR2 YFSETQ. V gave up 1 base and J gave up 2 bases, with 12 bases separating them. Many counts were recorded for this clone. Assay: immunoSEQ multiplex PCR; the TCRdb copy retains only in-frame clones and omits some. In the table there are 200,000 to 300,000 clones, 85% of which are singletons. What was sequenced was PBMCs or T cells enriched from blood (not recorded which). The sequence was obtained from a woman aged 45-65 years with acute COVID-19. The V gene is TRBV5-1, the J gene TRBJ1-1; D remains unclear. CDR3 DNA sequence: TGCGCCAGCAGCTTGTATTCAGGTGGTAACACTGAAGCTTTCTTT. Translating gives CASSLYSGGNTEAFF.